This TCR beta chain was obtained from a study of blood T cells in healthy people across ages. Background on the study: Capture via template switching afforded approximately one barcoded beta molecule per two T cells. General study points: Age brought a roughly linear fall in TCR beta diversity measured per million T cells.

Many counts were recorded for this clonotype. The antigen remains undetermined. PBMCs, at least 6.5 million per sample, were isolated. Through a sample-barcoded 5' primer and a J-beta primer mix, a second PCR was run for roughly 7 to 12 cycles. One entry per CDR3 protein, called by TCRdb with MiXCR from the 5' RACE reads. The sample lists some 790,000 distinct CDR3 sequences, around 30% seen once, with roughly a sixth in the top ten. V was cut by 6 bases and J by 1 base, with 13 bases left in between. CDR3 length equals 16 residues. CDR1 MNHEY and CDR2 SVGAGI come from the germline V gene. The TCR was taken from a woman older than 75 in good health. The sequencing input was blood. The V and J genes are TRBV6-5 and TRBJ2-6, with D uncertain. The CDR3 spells CASRAGWASGANVLTF. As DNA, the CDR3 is TGTGCCAGCAGGGCAGGTTGGGCTTCTGGGGCCAACGTCCTGACTTTC.